A selection of T cell receptor beta chains follows, all from one sample in a study of cytomegalovirus exposure and HLA in healthy donors. Assay used: immunoSEQ multiplex PCR; TCRdb lists only in-frame clones, some missing. The data hold approximately 200,000 clones, with 82% observed a single time. Sample: PBMCs. Source of these receptors: a woman in her forties or fifties in good health and CMV-seropositive. Each CDR3 is given with its conserved first and last residue. The D gene is left open where the match is weak. Only part of the rows carry a size: once, few, many, or a class if the clone is expanded.

.,TRBV28,.,14,TRBJ1-5,CASSTPYSNQPQHF,TGTGCCAGCAGCACACCGTATAGCAATCAGCCCCAGCATTTT
.,TRBV7-2,TRBD1,16,TRBJ1-1,CASSPGGGQINTEAFF,TGTGCCAGCAGCCCTGGAGGGGGACAGATAAACACTGAAGCTTTCTTT
few,TRBV27,.,16,TRBJ2-3,CASSLVGGSFGDTQYF,TGTGCCAGCAGTTTAGTGGGTGGGAGTTTTGGAGATACGCAGTATTTT
once,TRBV7-9,TRBD1,17,TRBJ2-5,CASSLGAIKGAGETQYF,TGTGCCAGCAGCTTAGGGGCCATTAAGGGGGCAGGGGAGACCCAGTACTTC
.,TRBV4-3,TRBD1,19,TRBJ2-3,CASSQERSTGGFRTDTQYF,TGCGCCAGCAGCCAAGAGCGGTCGACAGGGGGCTTTAGAACAGATACGCAGTATTTT
.,TRBV18,.,16,TRBJ1-1,CASSPRSLREGTEAFF,TGTGCCAGCTCACCACGATCGCTTCGGGAGGGCACTGAAGCTTTCTTT
.,TRBV5-5,TRBD1,13,TRBJ1-2,CASRRDSSYGYTF,TGTGCCAGCAGGCGGGACAGTTCCTATGGCTACACCTTC
.,TRBV5-4,TRBD2,16,TRBJ2-1,CASSLASGGVYNEQFF,TGTGCCAGCAGCCTCGCTAGCGGGGGGGTATACAATGAGCAGTTCTTC
.,TRBV4-1,TRBD2,16,TRBJ2-1,CASSQVLAGSYNEQFF,TGCGCCAGCAGCCAAGTTCTAGCGGGATCCTACAATGAGCAGTTCTTC
once,TRBV6-5,TRBD2,15,TRBJ2-1,CASRKTSGGDNEQFF,TGTGCCAGCAGAAAAACTAGCGGGGGGGACAATGAGCAGTTCTTC
.,TRBV27,TRBD2,14,TRBJ2-1,CASTTGGGPNEQFF,TGTGCCAGCACCACGGGGGGGGGACCCAATGAGCAGTTCTTC
once,TRBV5-4,.,15,TRBJ2-7,CASSLGQATSYEQYF,TGTGCCAGCAGCTTGGGTCAGGCTACTTCCTACGAGCAGTACTTC
.,TRBV6-6,.,11,TRBJ1-2,CASRANYGYTF,TGTGCCAGCAGGGCCAACTATGGCTACACCTTC
.,TRBV6-6,TRBD1,16,TRBJ1-2,CASSYSQDRADYGYTF,TGTGCCAGCAGTTACTCTCAAGACAGGGCGGACTATGGCTACACCTTC
.,TRBV10-2,TRBD2,15,TRBJ2-1,CANSLAGEGGNEQFF,TGCGCCAACTCGCTAGCGGGGGAAGGAGGGAATGAGCAGTTCTTC
few,TRBV30,.,13,TRBJ1-5,CAWSMSGDQPQHF,TGTGCCTGGAGTATGTCAGGGGATCAGCCCCAGCATTTT
.,TRBV11-2,.,16,TRBJ2-5,CASSLSPLLLQETQYF,TGTGCCAGCAGCTTATCCCCCCTACTACTCCAAGAGACCCAGTACTTC
.,TRBV5-6,TRBD1,15,TRBJ1-6,CASSHPGQGNSPLHF,TGTGCCAGCAGCCATCCGGGACAGGGCAATTCACCCCTCCACTTT
.,TRBV5-4,TRBD2,16,TRBJ2-5,CASSVGLAGGQETQYF,TGTGCCAGCAGCGTCGGACTAGCGGGAGGCCAAGAGACCCAGTACTTC
.,TRBV2,.,11,TRBJ2-1,CASSITGEQFF,TGTGCCAGCAGTATTACAGGGGAGCAGTTCTTC
.,TRBV4-1,TRBD1,15,TRBJ1-5,CASSRAGTGNQPQHF,TGCGCCAGCAGCCGTGCCGGGACAGGTAATCAGCCCCAGCATTTT
.,TRBV2,.,13,TRBJ1-2,CASTPGYGYGYTF,TGTGCCAGCACCCCCGGGTACGGCTATGGCTACACCTTC
.,TRBV6-1,.,14,TRBJ1-4,CASTGGQVNEKLFF,TGTGCCAGCACGGGGGGGCAGGTTAATGAAAAACTGTTTTTT
.,TRBV7-3,TRBD2,17,TRBJ2-1,CASSSPTSGRAFFEQFF,TGTGCCAGCAGCTCCCCGACTAGCGGGAGGGCCTTTTTTGAGCAGTTCTTC
.,TRBV10-3,.,13,TRBJ1-1,CAISTNRDTEAFF,TGTGCCATCAGTACCAACAGGGACACTGAAGCTTTCTTT
few,TRBV15,.,17,TRBJ2-5,CATSRVPGGGLQETQYF,TGTGCCACCAGCAGAGTCCCGGGTGGGGGCCTTCAAGAGACCCAGTACTTC
few,TRBV11-3,.,14,TRBJ2-1,CASSLEGTSNEQFF,TGTGCCAGCAGCTTAGAGGGGACAAGCAATGAGCAGTTCTTC
.,TRBV6-5,.,14,TRBJ1-2,CASSRLLANYGYTF,TGTGCCAGCAGTCGACTATTAGCTAACTATGGCTACACCTTC
.,TRBV5-1,.,13,TRBJ2-1,CASSLDSYNEQFF,TGCGCCAGCAGCTTGGACAGCTACAATGAGCAGTTCTTC
few,TRBV7-2,TRBD2,15,TRBJ2-1,CASRSKRETQNEQFF,TGTGCCAGCAGGTCGAAGCGGGAGACTCAAAATGAGCAGTTCTTC
.,TRBV7-2,.,13,TRBJ2-7,CASSTRDNYEQYF,TGTGCCAGCAGCACCCGGGACAACTACGAGCAGTACTTC
.,TRBV5-6,.,11,TRBJ2-1,CASSRDNEQFF,TGTGCCAGCAGCCGGGACAATGAGCAGTTCTTC
.,TRBV7-6,TRBD1,13,TRBJ1-2,CASSRDRDYGYTF,TGTGCCAGCAGCCGGGACAGGGACTATGGCTACACCTTC
.,TRBV7-9,.,12,TRBJ1-1,CSSSPRYTEAFF,TGTTCCAGCAGCCCTCGGTACACTGAAGCTTTCTTT
.,TRBV11-2,.,13,TRBJ2-5,CASSLESQETQYF,TGTGCCAGCAGCTTAGAGAGCCAAGAGACCCAGTACTTC